A selection of T cell receptor beta chains follows, all from one sample in a study of post-analysis software for immune sequencing data. TCRdb itself ran the PCR reads through MiXCR, one entry per CDR3 protein. The table shows some 450,000 distinct CDR3 sequences, with roughly 45% occurring only once. The sequenced sample was blood. The receptors were gathered from a girl aged 5 to 17 with multiple sclerosis. CDR3s include the opening cysteine and the closing phenylalanine or tryptophan. A D gene is named only where the DNA matches it firmly. For some rows the clone size is stated as once, few or many, or as a class when expanded; others skip it.

d_gene,j_gene,v_gene,abundance,CDR3aa,CDR3nt
NA,TRBJ1-6,TRBV27,NA,CASSSSGLANSPLHF,TGTGCCAGCAGTTCCTCAGGGTTGGCTAATTCACCCCTCCACTTT
TRBD2,TRBJ2-5,TRBV4-1,few,CASSLRTSGPPRETQYF,TGCGCCAGCAGCCTCCGGACTAGCGGACCCCCCCGGGAGACCCAGTACTTC
TRBD2,TRBJ2-7,TRBV6-2/TRBV6-3,NA,CASSLTSGNYEQYF,TGTGCCAGCAGCCTGACTAGCGGGAACTACGAGCAGTACTTC
TRBD1,TRBJ1-1,TRBV20-1,NA,CSAAAGGSRDTEAFF,TGCAGTGCTGCCGCAGGGGGCTCGAGGGACACTGAAGCTTTCTTT
NA,TRBJ2-5,TRBV6-5,few,CASSPPPGVVETQYF,TGTGCCAGCAGTCCGCCCCCGGGCGTGGTAGAGACCCAGTACTTC
NA,TRBJ2-7,TRBV9,few,CASSVGEGAEQYF,TGTGCCAGCAGCGTAGGGGAAGGGGCCGAGCAGTACTTC
NA,TRBJ1-5,TRBV5-1,NA,CASSSEGDQPQHF,TGCGCCAGCAGCTCGGAGGGTGATCAGCCCCAGCATTTT
NA,TRBJ2-1,TRBV5-1,NA,CASSLAGARNEQFF,TGCGCCAGCAGCTTGGCGGGAGCTAGGAATGAGCAGTTCTTC
TRBD2,TRBJ2-7,TRBV9,few,CASSGGAGDDEQYF,TGCGCCAGCAGCGGGGGAGCGGGAGATGACGAGCAGTACTTC
TRBD2,TRBJ2-7,TRBV7-9,few,CASSRTSGGYEQYF,TGTGCCAGCAGCCGGACTAGCGGGGGCTACGAGCAGTACTTC
NA,TRBJ2-7,TRBV28,NA,CASSLGATAAYEQYF,TGTGCCAGCAGTTTAGGGGCCACCGCTGCCTACGAGCAGTACTTC
NA,TRBJ1-2,TRBV7-6,NA,CASSLAGGLGYTF,TGTGCCAGCAGCTTAGCGGGGGGGCTTGGCTACACCTTC
TRBD2,TRBJ2-1,TRBV20-1,many,CSARGGLAGNADEQFF,TGCAGTGCTAGAGGAGGACTAGCGGGAAACGCGGATGAGCAGTTCTTC
TRBD2,TRBJ2-2,TRBV20-1,NA,CSAGLENTGELFF,TGCAGTGCAGGACTAGAGAACACCGGGGAGCTGTTTTTT
NA,TRBJ2-3,TRBV27,few,CASSFEDRGPDTQYF,TGTGCCAGCAGTTTCGAGGACAGAGGCCCAGATACGCAGTATTTT
NA,TRBJ2-5,TRBV28,NA,CASSLVASATQETQYF,TGTGCCAGCAGTTTAGTGGCTAGCGCCACACAAGAGACCCAGTACTTC
NA,TRBJ1-5,TRBV28,NA,CVSSPPGAASGPPQHF,TGTGTCAGCAGTCCCCCGGGGGCGGCGTCAGGGCCGCCCCAGCATTTT
NA,TRBJ1-2,TRBV28,once,CASSFTFQGGYTF,TGTGCCAGCAGTTTCACGTTTCAGGGTGGCTACACCTTC
NA,TRBJ2-5,TRBV28,few,CASSLLKETQYF,TGTGCCAGCAGTTTATTGAAAGAGACCCAGTACTTC
NA,TRBJ2-1,TRBV7-2,NA,CASSLNGEMDEQFF,TGTGCCAGCAGCCTGAATGGGGAGATGGATGAGCAGTTCTTC
NA,TRBJ1-5,TRBV12-3/TRBV12-4,NA,CASSLAGGRNQPQHF,TGTGCCAGCAGTTTAGCGGGGGGGCGCAATCAGCCCCAGCATTTT
TRBD1,TRBJ1-2,TRBV18,NA,CASSPKNRDRDNYGYTF,TGTGCCAGCTCACCAAAAAACCGGGACAGGGACAACTATGGCTACACCTTC
TRBD2,TRBJ2-1,TRBV7-9,NA,CASSLTSGSPMFF,TGTGCCAGCAGCTTGACTAGCGGGAGTCCAATGTTCTTC
TRBD1,TRBJ1-5,TRBV5-6,NA,CASSSEQGLGGQPQHF,TGTGCCAGCAGCTCCGAACAGGGGTTGGGGGGGCAGCCCCAGCATTTT
NA,TRBJ2-1,TRBV12-3/TRBV12-4,once,CASLNRVSYNEQFF,TGTGCCAGCTTAAACAGGGTCTCCTACAATGAGCAGTTCTTC
NA,TRBJ2-1,TRBV12-3/TRBV12-4,NA,CASSLGGKGNEQFF,TGTGCCAGCAGTTTGGGCGGGAAGGGGAATGAGCAGTTCTTC
NA,TRBJ1-1,TRBV29-1,NA,CSVDSHVNTEAFF,TGCAGCGTTGACTCCCACGTGAACACTGAAGCTTTCTTT
NA,TRBJ1-5,TRBV20-1,few,CSARRGGTNQPQHF,TGCAGTGCTAGGCGAGGGGGGACCAATCAGCCCCAGCATTTT
NA,TRBJ2-5,TRBV28,once,CASSPSRVGETQYF,TGTGCCAGCAGTCCTTCTCGAGTCGGTGAGACCCAGTACTTC
NA,TRBJ2-1,TRBV3-1,NA,CASNYGGAAHYNEQFF,TGTGCCAGCAACTACGGAGGGGCCGCTCACTACAATGAGCAGTTCTTC
NA,TRBJ1-2,TRBV20-1,NA,CSLNKDGNYGYTF,TGCAGCCTTAATAAGGACGGAAACTATGGCTACACCTTC
NA,TRBJ1-4,TRBV12-3/TRBV12-4,NA,CASSSPGVAEEKLFF,TGTGCCAGCAGCTCCCCCGGGGTTGCAGAGGAAAAACTGTTTTTT
NA,TRBJ2-3,TRBV12-3/TRBV12-4,NA,CASRSGVTDTQYF,TGTGCCAGCAGGAGTGGGGTCACAGATACGCAGTATTTT
TRBD2,TRBJ2-7,TRBV4-1,NA,CASSQGLAGNYEQYF,TGCGCCAGCAGCCAAGGACTAGCGGGAAACTACGAGCAGTACTTC
TRBD1,TRBJ2-7,TRBV5-1,NA,CASSLAKTGPNSYEQYF,TGCGCCAGCAGCTTGGCAAAGACAGGGCCGAACTCCTACGAGCAGTACTTC
NA,TRBJ1-1,TRBV4-1,NA,CASSQTLGRGRSEAFF,TGCGCCAGCAGCCAAACTCTAGGACGGGGTAGGTCTGAAGCTTTCTTT
TRBD2,TRBJ2-5,TRBV29-1,NA,CSVAKSSGNEQYF,TGCAGCGTGGCCAAATCTAGCGGCAATGAGCAGTACTTC
NA,TRBJ2-7,TRBV12-5,NA,CASGLTQNYEQYF,TGTGCTAGTGGTTTGACCCAAAACTACGAGCAGTACTTC
NA,TRBJ2-3,TRBV4-3,few,CASSQELSATGTDTQYF,TGCGCCAGCAGCCAAGAATTGTCAGCCACGGGCACAGATACGCAGTATTTT
TRBD2,TRBJ2-5,TRBV6-2/TRBV6-3,NA,CASSYIVAGETQYF,TGTGCCAGCAGTTACATCGTAGCGGGAGAGACCCAGTACTTC
NA,TRBJ1-2,TRBV10-3,NA,CAVSRQPTYGYTF,TGTGCCGTCTCGAGACAGCCAACCTATGGCTACACCTTC
NA,TRBJ2-7,TRBV7-9,few,CASSLAGSLYEQYF,TGTGCCAGCAGCTTGGCCGGTTCACTCTACGAGCAGTACTTC
NA,TRBJ1-1,TRBV6-5,NA,CASRSIDSSNTEAFF,TGTGCCAGCAGATCCATCGACAGTTCGAACACTGAAGCTTTCTTT
TRBD2,TRBJ2-2,TRBV27,NA,CASSFRSGGNTGELFF,TGTGCCAGCAGTTTTAGATCGGGGGGGAACACCGGGGAGCTGTTTTTT
TRBD2,TRBJ2-5,TRBV5-4,once,CASSPRGLAGVETQYF,TGTGCCAGCAGCCCCCGGGGACTAGCGGGAGTAGAGACCCAGTACTTC
NA,TRBJ2-3,TRBV7-3,NA,CASTLTGSRTDTQYF,TGTGCCAGCACCCTGACCGGTTCACGCACAGATACGCAGTATTTT
TRBD1,TRBJ1-2,TRBV11-2,NA,CASSPPQGGGYTF,TGTGCCAGCAGCCCCCCTCAGGGGGGCGGCTACACCTTC
TRBD2,TRBJ2-5,TRBV28,NA,CASTDGYAGASQYF,TGTGCCAGCACCGATGGATATGCGGGAGCTTCCCAGTACTTC
NA,TRBJ1-5,TRBV20-1,NA,CSASARLSNQPQHF,TGCAGTGCTAGTGCCCGACTGAGCAATCAGCCCCAGCATTTT
TRBD1,TRBJ1-1,TRBV7-9,NA,CASSAQGADTEAFF,TGTGCCAGCAGCGCACAGGGGGCGGATACTGAAGCTTTCTTT
NA,TRBJ1-2,TRBV9,few,CASSVYSTISEQCFGPNYGYTF,TGTGCCAGCAGCGTGTACTCGACCATCTCCGAGCAGTGCTTCGGGCCTAACTATGGCTACACCTTC
NA,TRBJ2-6,TRBV4-1,NA,CASSQEERSAGANVLTF,TGCGCCAGCAGCCAAGAAGAAAGATCTGCTGGGGCCAACGTCCTGACTTTC
TRBD1,TRBJ1-1,TRBV6-5,NA,CASRRTGVSTEAFF,TGTGCCAGCAGGCGGACAGGGGTTTCCACTGAAGCTTTCTTT
NA,TRBJ2-3,TRBV7-2,few,CASSWVYSSTDTQYF,TGTGCCAGCAGCTGGGTATACTCTAGCACAGATACGCAGTATTTT
NA,TRBJ1-2,TRBV7-8,few,CASSLVTVHGYTF,TGTGCCAGCAGCTTAGTAACCGTTCATGGCTACACCTTC
NA,TRBJ1-5,TRBV7-2,few,CASSLKGRNQPQHF,TGTGCCAGCAGCTTAAAGGGGCGGAATCAGCCCCAGCATTTT
TRBD2,TRBJ2-3,TRBV29-1,NA,CSVEGGTTGGTDTQYF,TGCAGCGTTGAAGGGGGGACTACCGGAGGTACAGATACGCAGTATTTT